A single sample is the source of the 16 T cell receptor beta chains below, sequenced in a study of shared clonotypes between healthy human individuals (dated by TCRdb to the early 2020s). The library was generated by the immunoSEQ multiplex PCR assay. The clones in this table, taken by TCRdb from immuneACCESS, are in-frame only. Not every clone is retained; where verified, under half of the shortfall comes from an unresolved V gene, and the cause of the rest is unknown. The sample contains some 1,100,000 clones, about 80% of them found a single time. 0.5% to 0.6% of the sample comes from the top ten. The sample comprised memory CD4+ T cells from PBMCs. This specimen's cell subset or site label, per the study, means: CD45RA-negative fraction. All receptors derive from a young man in good health. Some clones in this sample may be carry-over from other donors' samples.

This clone was counted between two and nine times. The gene calls are TRBV7-2 and TRBJ2-7; D possibly corresponds to TRBD1 (5 bases). Germline CDR1 and CDR2: SGHTA and FQGNSA. Trimming stripped 1 base from V and 12 bases from J, with 13 bases between. This CDR3 has 12 residues. This CDR3 reads CASSLEVGRWYF. The DNA of the CDR3 is TGTGCCAGCAGCTTAGAGGTGGGGCGGTGGTACTTC.

The CDR3 is CASIGLAGTDTQYF. CDR3 nucleotides: TGCGCCAGCATCGGACTAGCGGGAACAGATACGCAGTATTTT. The rearrangement links TRBV5-1 to TRBJ2-3, with 12 nucleotides matching TRBD2. CDR1 is SGHRS and CDR2 is YFSETQ in the germline V gene. J gave up 3 bases and V 6 bases, and 2 bases lay outside the gene matches. The CDR3 runs 14 residues.

The genes are TRBV4-2 and TRBJ2-1; 9 nucleotides align to TRBD2. CDR3 length equals 19 residues. CDR1 is LGHNA and CDR2 is YNFKEQ in the germline V gene. With V trimmed by 0 bases and J by 7 bases, 16 bases remained unmatched. The CDR3 protein is CASSQEATSGVGSGNEQFF. The DNA for the CDR3 is TGTGCCAGCAGCCAAGAGGCGACTAGCGGTGTGGGGTCGGGGAATGAGCAGTTCTTC.

In this sample, this clone turned up a few times. The rearrangement joins TRBV7-8 to TRBJ1-1, with TRBD1 identical over 12 bases. Germline trimming cut 3 bases from V and 5 bases from J; bases unmatched to any gene: 7. This CDR3 region has 16 residues. Per germline, CDR1 SGHVS and CDR2 FQNEAQ. The CDR3 DNA sequence: TGTGCCAGCAGCTTGGGACAGGGGGCGTTGGATACTGAAGCTTTCTTT. It codes for CASSLGQGALDTEAFF. The whole variable domain, filled in from reference TRBV7-8 and TRBJ1-1, reads GAGVSQSPRYKVAKRGQDVALRCDPISGHVSLFWYQQALGQGPEFLTYFQNEAQLDKSGLPSDRFFAERPEGSVSTLKIQRTQQEDSAVYLCASSLGQGALDTEAFFGQGTRLTVV.

The chain carries TRBV19 and TRBJ2-2; D is tentatively TRBD1 or TRBD2 (6 bases each). The CDR3 runs to 14 residues. Per the germline V gene, CDR1 is LNHDA and CDR2 is SQIVND (reference sequence). The V end was cut by 9 bases, the J end by 3 bases, with 14 bases between. The CDR3 nucleotides read TGTGCCAGCGGGGGCTGGGACCACACCGGGGAGCTGTTTTTT. Protein sequence: CASGGWDHTGELFF.

In this sample, this clone turned up a few times. V gene TRBV2 combines with J gene TRBJ1-1, with D uncertain. CDR1 and CDR2 (germline): SNHLY, FYNNEI. This CDR3 spans 14 amino acids. V gave up 4 bases and J gave up 0 bases, with 9 bases separating them. Written as DNA, the CDR3 is TGTGCCAGCAGTGGGCAGATCTTGAACACTGAAGCTTTCTTT. Amino acids: CASSGQILNTEAFF.

This chain joins TRBV11-2 and TRBJ2-3; the D gene is possibly TRBD2 (6 bases). CDR3 length: 16 residues. CDR1 SGHAT and CDR2 FQNNGV come from the germline V gene. V gave up 2 bases and J gave up 2 bases, with 14 bases separating them. The CDR3 protein is CASSLTPGLPTDTQYF. The DNA for the CDR3 is TGTGCCAGCAGCTTAACTCCGGGACTTCCCACAGATACGCAGTATTTT.

This chain connects TRBV19 to TRBJ2-3, with D perhaps TRBD2 (5 bases). This CDR3 is built from 15 residues. Trimming pared 2 bases from V and 0 bases from J, leaving 9 bases between. The germline CDR1 and CDR2 sequences are LNHDA and SQIVND (reference sequence). This CDR3 reads CASSISGPSTDTQYF. In DNA form, the CDR3 reads TGTGCCAGTAGTATAAGCGGCCCTAGCACAGATACGCAGTATTTT.

This clone was counted once. This chain uses TRBV28 with TRBJ1-4; D possibly corresponds to TRBD1 (6 bases). The CDR3 runs to 16 residues. The ends were cut back, 3 bases at V and 8 bases at J, with 19 bases in the middle. The V gene's germline CDR1 is MDHEN and CDR2 SYDVKM. The CDR3 DNA reads as TGTGCCAGCAGTTTCGCTACAGGGCGAAAGGGAGAAAAACTGTTTTTT. It yields the protein CASSFATGRKGEKLFF.

This clone was counted once. This rearrangement joins TRBV27 to TRBJ1-4; D is uncertain. V was clipped by 11 bases and J by 3 bases, with 19 bases between them. This CDR3 is 15 amino acids long. The germline gives CDR1 MNHEY, CDR2 SMNVEV (reference sequence). The CDR3, as DNA: TGTGCCCGCTCACCCCCCACGTCGGCTAATGAAAAACTGTTTTTT. It is translated as CARSPPTSANEKLFF.

The chain links TRBV5-6 to TRBJ1-1; the D is unclear. This CDR3 spans 15 amino acids. Looked up from germline, CDR1 is SGHDT and CDR2 is YYEEEE. Trimming shortened V by 0 bases and J by 3 bases, and 12 bases separated the two germline ends. CDR3 in DNA: TGTGCCAGCAGCTTGGAGGGAGTTTGGGACACTGAAGCTTTCTTT. It specifies CASSLEGVWDTEAFF.

This clone was seen only once. This chain links TRBV5-4 with TRBJ2-1; TRBD1 matches at 7 bases. The CDR3 sequence is 14 residues long. Germline V CDR1 and CDR2: SGHNT, YYREEE (reference sequence). The J segment lost 4 bases and the V segment lost 3 bases, leaving 4 bases of the junction unmatched. Here the CDR3 DNA reads TGTGCCAGCAGCTCTAGACAGGGATACAATGAGCAGTTCTTC. Translated, it gives CASSSRQGYNEQFF. The full variable domain, its missing parts supplied by reference TRBV5-4 and TRBJ2-1, is ETGVTQSPTHLIKTRGQQVTLRCSSQSGHNTVSWYQQALGQGPQFIFQYYREEENGRGNFPPRFSGLQFPNYSSELNVNALELDDSALYLCASSSRQGYNEQFFGPGTRLTVL.

J is TRBJ2-6 and V is TRBV27; D is unclear. Trimming stripped 6 bases from V and 0 bases from J, with 21 bases between. From germline, CDR1 is MNHEY and CDR2 SMNVEV (reference sequence). The CDR3 length is 19 residues. The chain's CDR3 is CASRATPTESFSGANVLTF. Written as DNA, the CDR3 is TGTGCCAGCAGGGCCACGCCCACAGAAAGTTTCTCTGGGGCCAACGTCCTGACTTTC. The full variable domain, completed using reference TRBV27 and TRBJ2-6, is EAQVTQNPRYLITVTGKKLTVTCSQNMNHEYMSWYRQDPGLGLRQIYYSMNVEVTDKGDVPEGYKVSRKEKRNFPLILESPSPNQTSLYFCASRATPTESFSGANVLTFGAGSRLTVL.

The rearrangement uses TRBV7-2 and TRBJ2-7, with a possible D match to TRBD2 (6 bases). The ends were cut back, 1 base at V and 7 bases at J, with 17 bases in the middle. In germline, CDR1 is SGHTA, CDR2 FQGNSA. The CDR3 has 15 amino acids. The CDR3 protein is CASSLGSGLMLEQYF. As DNA, the CDR3 is TGTGCCAGCAGCTTAGGTAGCGGTCTGATGTTGGAGCAGTACTTC.

The V call is TRBV5-1, the J call TRBJ1-1; possibly TRBD1 for D (5 bases). CDR3 length: 14 residues. The germline CDR1 and CDR2 sequences are SGHRS and YFSETQ. V was shortened by 4 bases and J by 11 bases, with 21 bases between the two germline ends. The CDR3 spells CASSPDVGPGRAFF. The CDR3, as DNA: TGCGCCAGCAGCCCCGACGTGGGACCCGGGAGGGCTTTCTTT.

The chain employs TRBV7-3 and TRBJ1-1; no definite D call. CDR1 is SGHTA and CDR2 is FQGTGA in the germline V gene. The CDR3 length is 13 residues. Trimming left V 5 bases short and J 6 bases short, with 13 bases between. The CDR3 coding sequence is TGTGCCAGCAGCCCTCGACCGAGGTCTGAAGCTTTCTTT. As protein: CASSPRPRSEAFF.